Reported below is one T cell receptor beta chain. The record originates from a study of blood T cell repertoires in COVID-19. In the study overall: Specimens from acute and convalescent COVID-19 originated in the United States, Italy and Spain. T cells, B-cell-depleted T cells, or PBMCs provided the cDNA or gDNA that served as material.

This CDR3 is built from 16 residues. Germline V gene sequence: CDR1 SGHTS, CDR2 YDEGEE. The J segment lost 0 bases and the V segment lost 3 bases, leaving 8 bases of the junction unmatched. As handled by the study authors: Amplification of reference gene primers provided the estimated nucleated cell counts. Only in-frame clones appear in the TCRdb table, and some are missing; sequencing was by immunoSEQ multiplex PCR. The DNA was the basis for D and trimming; V, J and clone size are from that table. The repertoire consists of a few hundred thousand clones, with about 82% occurring once and the leading ten covering approximately 2.4%.

V is TRBV5-8 and J is TRBJ1-1; 7 nucleotides align to TRBD1. The sequence derives from a woman between 65 and 79 years old with COVID-19, enrolled during active disease. Sequenced: peripheral blood. This chain's CDR3 is CASSYPGQTMNTEAFF. CDR3 DNA: TGTGCCAGCAGCTATCCGGGACAGACCATGAACACTGAAGCTTTCTTT.